This TCR beta chain was profiled in a study of T cell clusters in autoimmune cytopenias. TRB was amplified from about 270 ng of peripheral blood genomic DNA per sample. In regard to this clonotype: Its specificity is unknown.

Study-wide points: No cluster-lack signature appeared between secondary cytopenia and chronic lymphocytic leukemia patients, apparently due to lymphoma masking. Clustering suggested that physiological T cell clusters were missing in primary autoimmune cytopenia patients. TRB repertoire shifts in secondary cytopenia and chronic lymphocytic leukemia mostly reflected lymphoma, not autoimmunity. The T cell clusters came from computational analysis alone and lack functional validation.

CDR1 is MDHEN and CDR2 is SYDVKM in the germline V gene. The CDR3 has 13 amino acids. Multiplex touch-down PCR amplified TRB using TRB-A and TRB-B pools in one tube. TCRdb re-called the multiplex PCR reads and gives one entry per CDR3 protein, without DNA. The table lists 7,700 or so distinct CDR3 sequences. The receptor was isolated from a human donor with an autoimmune cytopenia or autoimmune hepatitis (not recorded which). The rearrangement joins TRBV28 to TRBJ1-2; with no DNA, the TCRdb D assignment of TRBD1 cannot be verified. The material sequenced was peripheral blood. CDR3 sequence reads: CASSLPQNYGYTF.